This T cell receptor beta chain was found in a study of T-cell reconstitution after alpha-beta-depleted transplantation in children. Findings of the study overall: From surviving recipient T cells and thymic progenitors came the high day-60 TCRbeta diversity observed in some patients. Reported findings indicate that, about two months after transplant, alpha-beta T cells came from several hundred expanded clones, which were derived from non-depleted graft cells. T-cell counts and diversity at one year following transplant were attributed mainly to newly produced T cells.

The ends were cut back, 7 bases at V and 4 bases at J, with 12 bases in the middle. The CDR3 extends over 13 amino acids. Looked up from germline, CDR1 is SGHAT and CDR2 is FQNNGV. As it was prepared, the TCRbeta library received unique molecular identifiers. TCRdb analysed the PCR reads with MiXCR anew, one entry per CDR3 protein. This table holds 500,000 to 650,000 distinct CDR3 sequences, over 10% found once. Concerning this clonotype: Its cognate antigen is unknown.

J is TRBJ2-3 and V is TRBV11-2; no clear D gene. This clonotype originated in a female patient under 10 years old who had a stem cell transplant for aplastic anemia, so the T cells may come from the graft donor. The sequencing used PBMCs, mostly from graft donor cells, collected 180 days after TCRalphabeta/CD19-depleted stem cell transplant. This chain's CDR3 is CASTAGYSDTQYF. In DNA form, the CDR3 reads TGTGCCAGCACGGCTGGCTACTCAGATACGCAGTATTTT.